These 11 T cell receptor beta chains originate from one sample sequenced in a study of CD8 T cells in ankylosing spondylitis. Via MiXCR, TCRdb re-called the 5' RACE reads, giving one row per CDR3 protein. Of roughly 260,000 distinct CDR3 sequences listed, 20% were seen once; the top ten hold around 8%. What was sequenced was blood, either unsorted or a sorted T cell fraction (not recorded which). These receptors originate from a male donor with ankylosing spondylitis or in good health (not recorded which).

This clonotype was counted only a few times. The rearrangement joins TRBV6-4 to TRBJ2-3, with TRBD1 identical over 8 bases. The V gene's germline CDR1 is MRHNA and CDR2 SNTAGT. The V segment lost 6 bases and the J segment 1 base; nucleotides outside the gene matches: 6. CDR3 size: 15 residues. The CDR3 DNA is TGTGCCAGCAGCGTCGGGACAGGTCGCACAGATACGCAGTATTTT. It is translated as CASSVGTGRTDTQYF.

This clonotype was seen more than once but under ten times. The CDR3 reads CASSLSVGSSYEQYV. CDR3 coding DNA: TGTGCCAGCAGTTTGTCGGTGGGGAGCTCCTACGAGCAGTACGTC. This chain links TRBV28 with TRBJ2-7, with D perhaps TRBD2 (5 bases). Germline CDR1 and CDR2: MDHEN and SYDVKM. V lost 3 bases and J 0 bases, leaving 12 bases between the germline ends. This CDR3 has 15 residues.

This clonotype was counted a few times. The chain employs TRBV12-3 or TRBV12-4 and TRBJ1-1; 7 bases map to TRBD1. This CDR3 is built from 14 residues. V was clipped by 6 bases and J by 6 bases; unmatched bases: 10. The CDR3 nucleotides read TGTGCCAGCAGCCAATGGGACAGAGGGGCTGAAGCTTTCTTT. This translates into CASSQWDRGAEAFF.

The sample holds many counts of this clonotype. The chain joins TRBV5-1 to TRBJ1-1, with D unclear. Germline V gene sequence: CDR1 SGHRS, CDR2 YFSETQ. Trimming pared 1 base from V and 7 bases from J, leaving 8 bases between. This CDR3 contains 12 residues. This CDR3 reads CASSLFDGEAFF. The CDR3 coding sequence is TGCGCCAGCAGCTTGTTCGACGGTGAAGCTTTCTTT.

This clonotype was found once. The chain recombines TRBV27 with TRBJ2-1; TRBD2 matches at 15 bases. Trimming removed 3 bases from V and 0 bases from J; junction bases left unmatched: 6. The CDR3 totals 19 residues. Germline CDR1 reads MNHEY; CDR2 reads SMNVEV (reference sequence). This CDR3 is CASSLGLAGGLSSYNEQFF. DNA of the CDR3: TGTGCCAGCAGTTTGGGACTAGCGGGAGGCCTAAGCTCCTACAATGAGCAGTTCTTC.

This chain joins TRBV19 and TRBJ2-2, with unresolved D. The V end was cut by 7 bases, the J end by 1 base, with 10 bases between. The V gene's germline CDR1 is LNHDA and CDR2 SQIVND (reference sequence). The CDR3 extends over 14 amino acids. The CDR3 DNA follows: TGTGCCAGTACCGGCCGGCTGAACACCGGGGAGCTGTTTTTT. Translated, it gives CASTGRLNTGELFF.

The J gene is TRBJ2-7, the V gene TRBV23-1; possibly TRBD1 or TRBD2 for D (6 bases each). TRBV23-1 is an open reading frame, and its role is uncertain. The CDR3 consists of 16 residues. The V end was cut by 3 bases, the J end by 1 base, with 16 bases between. CDR3 sequence: CASSQEGGYTSYEQYV. CDR3 coding DNA: TGCGCCAGCAGTCAGGAGGGGGGATACACGTCCTACGAGCAGTACGTC.

The rearrangement links TRBV12-3 or TRBV12-4 to TRBJ2-3; TRBD2 aligns across 12 bases. The V segment lost 5 bases and the J segment 4 bases; nucleotides outside the gene matches: 7. The CDR3 runs to 16 residues. The CDR3 loop reads CASSLLAGGGPDTQYF. In DNA, the CDR3 is TGTGCCAGCAGTCTTCTAGCGGGGGGGGGGCCAGATACGCAGTATTTT.

V and J are TRBV28 and TRBJ2-1; D unresolved. Germline V gives CDR1 MDHEN, CDR2 SYDVKM. V was cut by 4 bases and J by 3 bases, with 10 bases left in between. This CDR3 comprises 14 residues. The CDR3 spells CASSSPNSYNEQFF. The CDR3 coding sequence is TGTGCCAGCAGTTCCCCCAACAGCTACAATGAGCAGTTCTTC. Full variable domain (missing parts from reference TRBV28 and TRBJ2-1): DVKVTQSSRYLVKRTGEKVFLECVQDMDHENMFWYRQDPGLGLRLIYFSYDVKMKEKGDIPEGYSVSREKKERFSLILESASTNQTSMYLCASSSPNSYNEQFFGPGTRLTVL.

This clonotype has more than one count but fewer than ten. The rearrangement links TRBV2 to TRBJ2-5, with D unclear. V lost 4 bases and J 5 bases, leaving 14 bases between the germline ends. This CDR3 is 14 amino acids long. Germline V lookup: CDR1 SNHLY, CDR2 FYNNEI. In DNA form, the CDR3 reads TGTGCCAGCAGTGCTAACCCTAGTTGGGAGACCCAGTACTTC. Protein product: CASSANPSWETQYF.

In this sample, this clonotype turned up a few times. The rearrangement uses TRBV3-1 and TRBJ1-3; tentative D call: TRBD1 (5 bases). V lost 6 bases and J lost 4, with 13 bases in between. CDR1 and CDR2 (germline): LGHDT, YNNKEL (reference sequence). The CDR3 runs to 14 residues. CDR3 DNA sequence: TGTGCCAGCAGAGGGGAAACACTAGGAAACACCATATATTTT. This gives the protein CASRGETLGNTIYF.